This record concerns one T cell receptor beta chain sequence. Only in-frame clones appear in the TCRdb table, and some are missing; sequencing was by immunoSEQ multiplex PCR. Counted here are some 250,000 clones, roughly 79% occurring once; the ten biggest clones make up 6.5% to 9.5%. This specimen comes from a study of blood T cell repertoires in COVID-19. Across the whole study: Both acute and convalescent COVID-19 samples were obtained from the United States, Italy and Spain.

Sequencing input: peripheral blood. This receptor was taken from a woman older than 75 with COVID-19, enrolled during active disease.

CDR3 amino acids: CASSLAGEEDSPLHF. CDR3 nucleotide sequence: TGCGCCAGCAGCTTGGCCGGGGAGGAGGATTCACCCCTCCACTTT. The V and J genes are TRBV5-1 and TRBJ1-6; D unclear. Germline values: CDR1 SGHRS, CDR2 YFSETQ. V lost 0 bases and J lost 8, with 12 bases in between. CDR3 length: 15 residues.